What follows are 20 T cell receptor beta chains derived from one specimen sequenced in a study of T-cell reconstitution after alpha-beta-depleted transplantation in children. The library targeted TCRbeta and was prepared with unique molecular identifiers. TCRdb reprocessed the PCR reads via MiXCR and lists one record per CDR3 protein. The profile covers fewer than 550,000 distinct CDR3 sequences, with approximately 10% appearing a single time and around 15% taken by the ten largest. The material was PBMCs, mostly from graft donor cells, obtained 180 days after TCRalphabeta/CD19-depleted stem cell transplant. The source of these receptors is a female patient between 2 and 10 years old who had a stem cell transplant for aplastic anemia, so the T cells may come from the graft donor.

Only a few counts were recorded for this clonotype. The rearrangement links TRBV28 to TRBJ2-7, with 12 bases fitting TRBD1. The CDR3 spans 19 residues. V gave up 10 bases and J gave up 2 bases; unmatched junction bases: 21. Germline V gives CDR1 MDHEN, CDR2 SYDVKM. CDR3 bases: TGTGCCACTTATTTTTGGGCAGGGGGACAGGGGGCCAGGACCTACGAGCAGTACTTC. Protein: CATYFWAGGQGARTYEQYF.

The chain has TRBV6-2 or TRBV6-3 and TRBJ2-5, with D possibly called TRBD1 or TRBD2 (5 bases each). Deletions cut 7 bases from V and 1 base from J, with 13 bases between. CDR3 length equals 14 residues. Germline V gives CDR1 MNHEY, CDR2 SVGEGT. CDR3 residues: CASTRDGGQETQYF. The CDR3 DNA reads TGTGCCAGCACCCGCGATGGGGGCCAAGAGACCCAGTACTTC.

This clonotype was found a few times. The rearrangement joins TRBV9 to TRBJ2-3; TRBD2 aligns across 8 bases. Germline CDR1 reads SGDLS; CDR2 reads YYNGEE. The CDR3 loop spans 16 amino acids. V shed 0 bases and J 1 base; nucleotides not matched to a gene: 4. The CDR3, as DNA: TGTGCCAGCAGCGTAGTCGCGACTAGCGGCACAGATACGCAGTATTTT. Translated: CASSVVATSGTDTQYF.

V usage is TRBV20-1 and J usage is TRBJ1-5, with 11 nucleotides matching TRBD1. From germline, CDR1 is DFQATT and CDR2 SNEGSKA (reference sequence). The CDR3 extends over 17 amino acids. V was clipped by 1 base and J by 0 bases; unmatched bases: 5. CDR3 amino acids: CSARVGTGGYSNQPQHF. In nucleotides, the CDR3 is TGCAGTGCTAGAGTAGGGACAGGGGGGTATAGCAATCAGCCCCAGCATTTT.

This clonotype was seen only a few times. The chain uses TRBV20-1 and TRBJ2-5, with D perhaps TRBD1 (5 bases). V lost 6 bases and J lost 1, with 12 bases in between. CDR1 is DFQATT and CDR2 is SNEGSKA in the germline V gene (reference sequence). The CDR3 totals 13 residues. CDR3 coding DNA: TGCAGTGCGAGACAGCCCAGCCAAGAGACCCAGTACTTC. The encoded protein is CSARQPSQETQYF.

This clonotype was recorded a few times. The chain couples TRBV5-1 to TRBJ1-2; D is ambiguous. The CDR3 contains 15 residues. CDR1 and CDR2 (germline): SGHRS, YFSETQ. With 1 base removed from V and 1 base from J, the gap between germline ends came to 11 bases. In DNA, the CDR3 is TGCGCCAGCAGCTTGTTGGTTGGCGGTAACTATGGCTACACCTTC. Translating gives CASSLLVGGNYGYTF.

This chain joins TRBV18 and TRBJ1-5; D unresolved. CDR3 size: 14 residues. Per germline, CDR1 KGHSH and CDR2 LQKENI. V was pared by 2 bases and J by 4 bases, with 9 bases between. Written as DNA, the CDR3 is TGTGCCAGCTCACCAAGTACTGCAAATCAGCCCCAGCATTTT. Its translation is CASSPSTANQPQHF.

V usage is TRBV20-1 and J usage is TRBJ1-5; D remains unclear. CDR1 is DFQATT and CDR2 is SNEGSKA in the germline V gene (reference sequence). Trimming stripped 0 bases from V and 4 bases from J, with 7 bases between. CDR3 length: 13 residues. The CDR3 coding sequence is TGCAGTGCTAGAGATCCCCGGAATCAGCCCCAGCATTTT. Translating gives CSARDPRNQPQHF.

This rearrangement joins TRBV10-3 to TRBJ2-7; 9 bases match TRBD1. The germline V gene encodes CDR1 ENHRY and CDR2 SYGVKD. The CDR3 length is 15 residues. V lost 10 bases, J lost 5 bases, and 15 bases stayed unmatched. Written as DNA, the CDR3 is TGTGCCAGTTCCCCGGGACAGGGTTATAAGCACGAGCAGTACGTC. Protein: CASSPGQGYKHEQYV.

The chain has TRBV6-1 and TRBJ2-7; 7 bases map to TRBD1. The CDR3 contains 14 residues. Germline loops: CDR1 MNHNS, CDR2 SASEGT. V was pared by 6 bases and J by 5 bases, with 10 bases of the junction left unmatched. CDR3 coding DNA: TGTGCCAGCAGCCGGACAGGAGTTAATCACGAGCAGTACGTC. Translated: CASSRTGVNHEQYV.

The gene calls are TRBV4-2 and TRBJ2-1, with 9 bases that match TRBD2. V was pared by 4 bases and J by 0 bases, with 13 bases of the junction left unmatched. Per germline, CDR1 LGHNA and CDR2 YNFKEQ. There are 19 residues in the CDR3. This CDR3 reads CASSPGSGRTSSSYNEQFF. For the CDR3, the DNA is TGTGCCAGCAGCCCCGGGAGCGGGAGGACGAGCAGCTCCTACAATGAGCAGTTCTTC.

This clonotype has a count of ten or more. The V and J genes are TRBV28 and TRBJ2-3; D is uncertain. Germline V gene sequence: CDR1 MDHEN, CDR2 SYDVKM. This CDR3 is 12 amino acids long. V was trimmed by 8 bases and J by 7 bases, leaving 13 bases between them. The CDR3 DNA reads TGTGCCAGCTGCCTTTCCGACTATACGCAGTATTTT. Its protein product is CASCLSDYTQYF.

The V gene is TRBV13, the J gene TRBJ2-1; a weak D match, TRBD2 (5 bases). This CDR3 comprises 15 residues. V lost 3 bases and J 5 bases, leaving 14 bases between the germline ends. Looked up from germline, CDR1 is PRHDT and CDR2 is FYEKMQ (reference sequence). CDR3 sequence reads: CASSLPEGQNNEQFF. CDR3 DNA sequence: TGTGCCAGCAGCTTGCCCGAGGGCCAGAACAATGAGCAGTTCTTC.

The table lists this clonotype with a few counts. CDR3 residues: CASSYSRGNEKLFF. DNA of the CDR3: TGTGCCAGCAGTTACAGCAGGGGTAATGAAAAACTGTTTTTT. The V gene is TRBV6-5, the J gene TRBJ1-4, with a weak D call TRBD1 (6 bases). V lost 2 bases and J 4 bases, leaving 8 bases between the germline ends. The CDR3 is 14 amino acids. The germline V gene has CDR1 MNHEY and CDR2 SVGAGI.

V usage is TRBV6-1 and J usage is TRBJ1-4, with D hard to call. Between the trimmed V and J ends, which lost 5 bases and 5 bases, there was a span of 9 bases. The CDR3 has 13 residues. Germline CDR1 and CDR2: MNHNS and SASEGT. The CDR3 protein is CASSQRGNEKLFF. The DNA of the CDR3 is TGTGCCAGCAGTCAGCGTGGAAATGAAAAACTGTTTTTT.

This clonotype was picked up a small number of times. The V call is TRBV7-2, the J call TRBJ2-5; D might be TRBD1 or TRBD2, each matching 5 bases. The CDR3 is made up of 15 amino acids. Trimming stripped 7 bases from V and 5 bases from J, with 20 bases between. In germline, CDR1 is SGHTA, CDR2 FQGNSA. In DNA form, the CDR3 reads TGTGCCAGCAATGAGGGGCGAAAACGAAGGGAGACCCAGTACTTC. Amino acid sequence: CASNEGRKRRETQYF. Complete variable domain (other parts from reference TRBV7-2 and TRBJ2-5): GAGVSQSPSNKVTEKGKDVELRCDPISGHTALYWYRQSLGQGLEFLIYFQGNSAPDKSGLPSDRFSAERTGGSVSTLTIQRTQQEDSAVYLCASNEGRKRRETQYFGPGTRLLVL.

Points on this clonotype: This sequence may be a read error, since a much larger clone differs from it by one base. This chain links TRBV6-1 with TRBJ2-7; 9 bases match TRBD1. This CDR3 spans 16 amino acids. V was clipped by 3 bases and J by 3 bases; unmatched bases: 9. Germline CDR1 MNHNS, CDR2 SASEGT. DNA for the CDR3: TGTGCCAGCAGTGAGGGGGGACAGGGCGCAAGCTACGAGCAGTACGTC. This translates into CASSEGGQGASYEQYV.

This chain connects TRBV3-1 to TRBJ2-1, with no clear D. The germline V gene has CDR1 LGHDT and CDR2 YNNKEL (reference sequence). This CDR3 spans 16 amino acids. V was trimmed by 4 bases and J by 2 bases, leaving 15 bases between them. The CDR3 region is CASSPGSVGPYNEQFF. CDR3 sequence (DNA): TGTGCCAGCAGCCCCGGTAGTGTAGGGCCCTACAATGAGCAGTTCTTC.

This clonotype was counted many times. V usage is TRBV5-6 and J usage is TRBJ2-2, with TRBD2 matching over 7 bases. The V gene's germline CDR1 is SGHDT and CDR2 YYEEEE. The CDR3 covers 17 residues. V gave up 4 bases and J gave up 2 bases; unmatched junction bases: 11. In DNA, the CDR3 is TGTGCCAGCAGCGTCCTACGGAGCGGGATTAACACCGGGGAGCTGTTTTTT. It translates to CASSVLRSGINTGELFF.

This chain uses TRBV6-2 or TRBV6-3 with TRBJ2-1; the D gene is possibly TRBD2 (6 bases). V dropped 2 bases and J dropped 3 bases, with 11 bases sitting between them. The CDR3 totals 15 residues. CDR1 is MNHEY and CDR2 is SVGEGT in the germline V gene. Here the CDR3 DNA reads TGTGCCAGCAGTTACGGCGGGGTCCTCTACAATGAGCAGTTCTTC. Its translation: CASSYGGVLYNEQFF.